Listed below are T cell receptor beta chains from one sample, sequenced in a study of shared clonotypes between healthy human individuals. This table comes from immunoSEQ multiplex PCR, and its TCRdb copy is limited to in-frame clones, with some not included. This sample carries roughly 2.1 million clones, under 95% of them seen once, and the ten largest clones take 1.5% to 2%. The material sequenced was naive CD8+ T cells from PBMCs. These receptors originate from a young man in good health. Some clones in this sample may be carry-over from other donors' samples. Each CDR3 is given with its conserved first and last residue. The order of the fields is V gene, clone size, D gene, J gene, CDR3 DNA, CDR3 protein. The D gene is left open where the match is weak. Clone size is given for some rows only: seen once, a few or many times, or a class if the clone is expanded.

>TRBV7-2|-|-|TRBJ2-3
TGTGCCAGCAGCTTAGAGTGGGGCACAGATACGCAGTATTTT
CASSLEWGTDTQYF
>TRBV11-2|-|-|TRBJ2-7
TGTGCCAGCAGCTTAATACGTGGTATCGGCTACGAGCAGTACTTC
CASSLIRGIGYEQYF
>TRBV9|-|TRBD2|TRBJ2-5
TGTGCCAGCAGCGTAGGACTAGCGGGAGAGACCCAGTACTTC
CASSVGLAGETQYF
>TRBV28|-|-|TRBJ1-5
TGTGCCAGCAGTTTGTTGGCGACAAGGGCGGGGGATCAGCCCCAGCATTTT
CASSLLATRAGDQPQHF
>TRBV7-3|few|-|TRBJ2-3
TGTGCCAGCAGCTTAATTTCGGATACGCAGTATTTT
CASSLISDTQYF
>TRBV19|-|-|TRBJ1-4
TGTGCCAGTAGAATTCTTGAGGGCGGGGGAAATGAAAAACTGTTTTTT
CASRILEGGGNEKLFF
>TRBV6-1|-|-|TRBJ2-7
TGTGCCAGCAGTGAGGGGAGATTATTCTACGAGCAGTACTTC
CASSEGRLFYEQYF
>TRBV27|few|-|TRBJ1-1
TGTGCCAGCAGTTCCGGGCCTAACACTGAAGCTTTCTTT
CASSSGPNTEAFF
>TRBV4-1|-|TRBD2|TRBJ2-3
TGCGCCAGCAGCCAAGAGGGGGGGAGTGCAGATAAGCAGTATTTT
CASSQEGGSADKQYF
>TRBV5-5|-|-|TRBJ2-7
TGTGCCAGCAGCTGGACGCTGGGGGCCTACGAGCAGTACTTC
CASSWTLGAYEQYF
>TRBV5-1|-|TRBD1|TRBJ2-7
TGCGCCAGCAGCTTGGCTTCGACAGGGGGCCGTAACGAGCAGTACTTC
CASSLASTGGRNEQYF
>TRBV27|-|-|TRBJ1-1
TGTGCCAGCAGTTCCAGTCCCCGCCTGATGAACACTGAAGCTTTCTTT
CASSSSPRLMNTEAFF
>TRBV6-5|-|-|TRBJ1-4
TGTGCCAGCAGACAGGCTGGGGAAAAACTGTTTTTT
CASRQAGEKLFF
>TRBV6-1|-|-|TRBJ2-6
TGTGCCAGCAGGGAGACGGGGCCTGGGGCCAACGTCCTGACTTTC
CASRETGPGANVLTF
>TRBV9|-|TRBD2|TRBJ2-2
TGTGCCAGCAGTCAACGACTAGCGGGGGCGAACACCGGGGAGCTGTTTTTT
CASSQRLAGANTGELFF
>TRBV21-1|-|-|TRBJ2-4
TGTGCCAGCACCGCGGAGCGGTTGGTAGCCAAAAACATTCAGTACTTC
CASTAERLVAKNIQYF
>TRBV28|-|-|TRBJ2-7
TGTGCCAGCAGTTTGGAGAAACCGGGACTTTCACCCGAGCAGTACTTC
CASSLEKPGLSPEQYF
>TRBV30|-|-|TRBJ2-5
TGTGCCTGGAGTGTACACGTCACAGCGCAAGAGACCCAGTACTTC
CAWSVHVTAQETQYF
>TRBV7-9|once|-|TRBJ2-3
TGTGCCAGCAGCTCTGGGCAGGAGAGCCGAGATACGCAGTATTTT
CASSSGQESRDTQYF
>TRBV19|-|TRBD1|TRBJ1-5
TGTGCCAGTAATTACAGGGGTAGCAATCAGCCCCAGCATTTT
CASNYRGSNQPQHF
>TRBV28|once|-|TRBJ2-3
TGTGCCAGCAGACGCGGCCAGGGGTGGACAGATACGCAGTATTTT
CASRRGQGWTDTQYF
>TRBV4-3|-|-|TRBJ2-7
TGCGCCAGCAGCCAAGTCCTGCAGGGGTATACCTCCGAGCAGTACTTC
CASSQVLQGYTSEQYF
>TRBV27|-|-|TRBJ2-7
TGTGCCAGCAGTTCGCAGGACTCTTCCTACGAGCAGTACTTC
CASSSQDSSYEQYF
>TRBV28|-|-|TRBJ1-2
TGTGCCAGCAGCCCACGGATCGGGGCCTACTATGGCTACACCTTC
CASSPRIGAYYGYTF
>TRBV9|-|TRBD2|TRBJ2-1
TGTGCCAGCAGCCCACAGAGGTATGGGGGGTCTAGCGGATCACCCTACAATGAGCAGTTCTTC
CASSPQRYGGSSGSPYNEQFF
>TRBV28|-|-|TRBJ2-2
TGTGCCAGCCGACCAAACACCGGGGAGCTGTTTTTT
CASRPNTGELFF
>TRBV27|-|TRBD1|TRBJ1-3
TGTGCCAGCAAAACTGACAGGGCCCCTGGAAACACCATATATTTT
CASKTDRAPGNTIYF
>TRBV7-9|-|-|TRBJ2-1
TGTGCCAGCAGCTTAGCCTCCCGCGAGCAGTTCTTC
CASSLASREQFF
>TRBV9|-|-|TRBJ2-2
TGTGCCAGCAGCCCTATGGACAGCTTTACCGGGGAGCTGTTTTTT
CASSPMDSFTGELFF
>TRBV19|-|-|TRBJ2-6
TGTGCCAGTAGTATTTGGCCTTCTGGGGCCAACGTCCTGACTTTC
CASSIWPSGANVLTF
>TRBV9|few|TRBD1|TRBJ2-1
TGTGCCAGCACCTTGACAGGGGGCGGTTACAATGAGCAGTTCTTC
CASTLTGGGYNEQFF
>TRBV28|-|TRBD2|TRBJ2-3
TGTGCCAGCAGTCCAGCGGGACCCACAGATACGCAGTATTTT
CASSPAGPTDTQYF
>TRBV4-2|-|TRBD1|TRBJ2-7
TGTGCCAGCAGCCAATCGGGACAGGGGGCTTACGAGCAGTACTTC
CASSQSGQGAYEQYF
>TRBV10-2|-|-|TRBJ2-5
TGCGCCAGCAGTGAGAGCACGGAAGAGACCCAGTACTTC
CASSESTEETQYF
>TRBV29-1|-|TRBD2|TRBJ2-1
TGCAGCGTTGGGGTCAGCGGGAGGGTCTCCTACAATGAGCAGTTCTTC
CSVGVSGRVSYNEQFF
>TRBV5-6|-|-|TRBJ1-2
TGTGCCAGCAGCCCCGGGTTGGGGTCTGGCTATGGCTACACCTTC
CASSPGLGSGYGYTF
>TRBV4-3|once|TRBD2|TRBJ2-1
TGCGCCAGCAGCCAAGATTTAATATTCGGACTAGTCCACAATGAGCAGTTCTTC
CASSQDLIFGLVHNEQFF
>TRBV10-3|-|-|TRBJ1-1
TGTGCCATCCGGACGGTCCTCAACACTGAAGCTTTCTTT
CAIRTVLNTEAFF
>TRBV13|-|TRBD2|TRBJ2-5
TGTGCCAGCAGCTTAGCCGACATCGGGACTAGCGGGAGGAGCCAAGAGACCCAGTACTTC
CASSLADIGTSGRSQETQYF
>TRBV27|-|-|TRBJ2-1
TGTGCCAGCAATGAGGGGAATGAGCAGTTCTTC
CASNEGNEQFF